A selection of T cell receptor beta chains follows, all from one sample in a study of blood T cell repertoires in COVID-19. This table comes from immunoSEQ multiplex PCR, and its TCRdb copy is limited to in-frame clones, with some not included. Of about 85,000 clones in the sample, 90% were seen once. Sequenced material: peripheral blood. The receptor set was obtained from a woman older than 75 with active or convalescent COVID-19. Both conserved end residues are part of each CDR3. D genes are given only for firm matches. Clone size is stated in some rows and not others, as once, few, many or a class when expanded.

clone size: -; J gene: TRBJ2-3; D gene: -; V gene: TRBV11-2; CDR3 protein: CASSVNSGWGTDTQYF; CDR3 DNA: TGTGCCAGCAGCGTTAACTCAGGGTGGGGCACAGATACGCAGTATTTT
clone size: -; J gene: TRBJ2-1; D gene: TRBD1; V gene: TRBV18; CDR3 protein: CASSPPRGQGVEQFF; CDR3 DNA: TGTGCCAGCTCACCACCGAGGGGACAGGGGGTTGAGCAGTTCTTC
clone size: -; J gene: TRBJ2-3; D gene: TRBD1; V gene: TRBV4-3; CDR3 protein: CASSQVGQLGADTQYF; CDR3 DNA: TGCGCCAGCAGCCAGGTGGGACAGCTAGGAGCAGATACGCAGTATTTT
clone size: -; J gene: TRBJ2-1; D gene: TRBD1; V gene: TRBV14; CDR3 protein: CASSPDMGQMDRRSYNEQFF; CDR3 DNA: TGTGCCAGCAGCCCGGATATGGGACAGATGGACAGGAGATCCTACAATGAGCAGTTCTTC
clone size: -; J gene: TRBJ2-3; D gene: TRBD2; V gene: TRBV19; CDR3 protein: CASSIDSGPTDTQYF; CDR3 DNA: TGTGCCAGTAGTATAGATAGCGGGCCCACAGATACGCAGTATTTT
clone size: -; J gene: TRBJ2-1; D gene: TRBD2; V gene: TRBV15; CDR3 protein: CATSRVSGLAGDNEQFF; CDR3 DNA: TGTGCCACCAGCAGAGTTTCGGGGCTAGCGGGAGACAATGAGCAGTTCTTC
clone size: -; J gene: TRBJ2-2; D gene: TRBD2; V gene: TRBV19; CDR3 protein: CASRTAGGTGELFF; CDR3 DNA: TGTGCCAGTAGGACCGCGGGGGGGACCGGGGAGCTGTTTTTT
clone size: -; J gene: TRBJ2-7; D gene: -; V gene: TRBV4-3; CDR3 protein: CASSQGTSRYEQYF; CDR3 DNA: TGCGCCAGCAGCCAAGGTACTAGCAGGTACGAGCAGTACTTC
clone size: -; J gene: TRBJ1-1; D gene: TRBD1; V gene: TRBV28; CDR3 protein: CASGPQGYTEAFF; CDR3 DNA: TGTGCCAGCGGACCACAGGGGTACACTGAAGCTTTCTTT
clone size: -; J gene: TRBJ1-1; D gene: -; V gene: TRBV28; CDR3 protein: CASSSHNTEAFF; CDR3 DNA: TGTGCCAGCAGTTCCCATAACACTGAAGCTTTCTTT
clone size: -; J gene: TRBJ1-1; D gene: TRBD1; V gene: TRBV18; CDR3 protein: CASTGQANTEAFF; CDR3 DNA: TGTGCCAGCACGGGACAGGCGAACACTGAAGCTTTCTTT
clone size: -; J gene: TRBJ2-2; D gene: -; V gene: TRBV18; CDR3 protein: CASSPLLGQVGGELFF; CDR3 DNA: TGTGCCAGCTCACCACTGTTAGGCCAGGTTGGCGGGGAGCTGTTTTTT
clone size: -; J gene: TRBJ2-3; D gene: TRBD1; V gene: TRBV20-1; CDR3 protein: CSASPRQGKTDTQYF; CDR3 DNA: TGCAGTGCTAGTCCCCGACAGGGTAAGACAGATACGCAGTATTTT
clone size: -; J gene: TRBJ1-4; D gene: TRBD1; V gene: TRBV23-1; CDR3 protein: CASRPGQGTEKLFF; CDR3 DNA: TGCGCCAGCAGACCGGGACAGGGGACTGAAAAACTGTTTTTT
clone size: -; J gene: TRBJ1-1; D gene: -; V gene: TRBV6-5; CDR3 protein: CASKSGRMNTEAFF; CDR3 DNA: TGTGCCAGCAAAAGCGGTCGGATGAACACTGAAGCTTTCTTT
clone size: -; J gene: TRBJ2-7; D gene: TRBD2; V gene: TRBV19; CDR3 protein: CASSMSGSSYEQYF; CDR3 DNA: TGTGCCAGTAGTATGAGCGGGAGCTCCTACGAGCAGTACTTC
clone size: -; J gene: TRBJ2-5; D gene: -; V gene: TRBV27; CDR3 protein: CASRFSGAETQYF; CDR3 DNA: TGTGCCAGCAGATTTTCAGGGGCGGAGACCCAGTACTTC
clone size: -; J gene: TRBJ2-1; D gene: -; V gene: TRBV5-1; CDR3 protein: CASSTTVSYNEQFF; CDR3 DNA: TGCGCCAGCAGCACGACAGTCTCCTACAATGAGCAGTTCTTC
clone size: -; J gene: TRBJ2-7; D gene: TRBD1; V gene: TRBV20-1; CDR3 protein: CSASGQGVISEQYF; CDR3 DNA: TGCAGTGCTAGTGGGCAGGGGGTAATCTCCGAGCAGTACTTC
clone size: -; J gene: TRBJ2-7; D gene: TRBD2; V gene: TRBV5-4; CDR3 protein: CASSLASGSVEQYF; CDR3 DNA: TGTGCCAGCAGCTTGGCTAGCGGGAGCGTCGAGCAGTACTTC
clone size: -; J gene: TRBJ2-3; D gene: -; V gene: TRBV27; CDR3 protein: CASTLWGGTDTQYF; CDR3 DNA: TGTGCCAGCACCCTTTGGGGGGGCACAGATACGCAGTATTTT
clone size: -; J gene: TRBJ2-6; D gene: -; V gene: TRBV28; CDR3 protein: CASTISGANVLTF; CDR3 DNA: TGTGCCAGCACAATTTCTGGGGCCAACGTCCTGACTTTC
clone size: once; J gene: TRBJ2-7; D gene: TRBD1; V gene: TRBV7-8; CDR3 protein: CASSSNRGKGPNEQYF; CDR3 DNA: TGTGCCAGCAGCTCCAACAGGGGAAAAGGGCCCAACGAGCAGTACTTC
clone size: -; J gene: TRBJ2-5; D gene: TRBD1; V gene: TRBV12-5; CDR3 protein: CASGQTGGETQYF; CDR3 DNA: TGTGCTAGTGGCCAAACAGGGGGAGAGACCCAGTACTTC
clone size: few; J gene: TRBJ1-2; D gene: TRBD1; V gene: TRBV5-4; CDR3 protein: CASSLPTGGALNYGYTF; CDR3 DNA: TGTGCCAGCAGCTTACCGACAGGGGGCGCATTGAACTATGGCTACACCTTC
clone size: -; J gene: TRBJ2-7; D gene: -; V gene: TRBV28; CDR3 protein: CASSVPGQAIDEQYF; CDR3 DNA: TGTGCCAGCAGTGTTCCGGGACAAGCGATTGACGAGCAGTACTTC
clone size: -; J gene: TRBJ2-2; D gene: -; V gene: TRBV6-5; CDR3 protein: CASSVLGSAGELFF; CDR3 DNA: TGTGCCAGCAGCGTCCTAGGTTCGGCCGGGGAGCTGTTTTTT
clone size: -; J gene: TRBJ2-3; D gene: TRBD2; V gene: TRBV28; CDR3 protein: CASSLAGGSGDTQYF; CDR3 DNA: TGTGCCAGCAGTTTAGCGGGAGGGAGCGGGGATACGCAGTATTTT